The 18 T cell receptor beta chains below come from one sample, sequenced in a study of T-cell memory formation after mild COVID-19. TCRdb reprocessed the 5' RACE reads via MiXCR and lists one record per CDR3 protein. The sample consists of about 560,000 distinct CDR3 sequences, about 18% of them appearing once. The sequenced sample was PBMCs or a T cell subset sorted from them (not recorded which). The receptors shown here come from an adult woman who had mild COVID-19 (a few samples of this study predate the infection). Cell type and time point are not known.

In its sample, this clonotype was seen a few times. The CDR3 protein is CASSQDFLNEQFF. CDR3 bases: TGTGCCAGCAGCCAAGATTTCCTTAATGAGCAGTTCTTC. The rearrangement links TRBV14 to TRBJ2-1; no definite D call. Germline loops: CDR1 SGHDN, CDR2 FVKESK. The CDR3 length is 13 residues. Trimming took 0 bases from V and 7 from J, leaving 7 bases between them. Supplemented by reference TRBV14 and TRBJ2-1, the full variable domain reads EAGVTQFPSHSVIEKGQTVTLRCDPISGHDNLYWYRRVMGKEIKFLLHFVKESKQDESGMPNNRFLAERTGGTYSTLKVQPAELEDSGVYFCASSQDFLNEQFFGPGTRLTVL.

In this sample, this clonotype turned up a few times. V usage is TRBV4-1 and J usage is TRBJ2-1; 7 nucleotides match TRBD1. The CDR3 covers 17 residues. Germline-derived CDR1 and CDR2 are MGHRA and YSYEKL. The junction had 11 bases not matched to a gene; V was cut back by 1 base and J by 5 bases. The CDR3: CASSQGSGTVGDNEQFF. As DNA, the CDR3 is TGCGCCAGCAGCCAAGGTTCAGGGACAGTAGGGGACAATGAGCAGTTCTTC.

This clonotype has only a few counts. The CDR3 reads CASSVGRGGEKLFF. The CDR3 DNA sequence: TGTGCCAGCAGCGTGGGCCGCGGCGGTGAAAAACTGTTTTTT. This chain uses TRBV9 with TRBJ1-4; unclear D gene. The CDR3 sequence is 14 residues long. The germline CDR1 and CDR2 sequences are SGDLS and YYNGEE. With 2 bases removed from V and 7 bases from J, the gap between germline ends came to 12 bases.

This clonotype has only a few counts. The chain carries TRBV21-1 and TRBJ2-3; the tabulated D call, TRBD1, remains unverified against the DNA. TRBV21-1 is a listed pseudogene. CDR3 size: 16 residues. The CDR3: CASSSLSGGDTDTQYF. The CDR3 coding sequence is TGTGCCAGCAGCTCTCTTAGCGGGGGCGACACAGATACGCAGTATTTT.

V is TRBV15 and J is TRBJ1-3; 7 bases are a match to TRBD1. The J segment lost 0 bases and the V segment lost 2 bases, leaving 7 bases of the junction unmatched. CDR1 and CDR2 (germline): LNHNV, YYDKDF (reference sequence). The CDR3 runs to 17 residues. This chain's CDR3 is CATSRYRDSHSGNTIYF. The CDR3 nucleotides read TGTGCCACCAGCAGATACCGGGACAGCCACTCTGGAAACACCATATATTTT.

The chain employs TRBV12-3 or TRBV12-4 and TRBJ2-7; 8 nucleotides match TRBD1. J lost 3 bases, V lost 8 bases, and 6 bases had no gene match. CDR3 length: 13 residues. The CDR3 DNA follows: TGTGCCAGCTCCCCAGGGGGCTTCTACGAGCAGTACTTC. Translation: CASSPGGFYEQYF.

This clonotype was counted between two and nine times. V is TRBV27 and J is TRBJ2-3, with D perhaps matching TRBD2 (6 bases). Germline values: CDR1 MNHEY, CDR2 SMNVEV (reference sequence). Trimming cost V 6 bases and J 0 bases, with 16 bases left between them. This CDR3 has 16 residues. CDR3 in DNA: TGTGCCAGCAGCCCCTTTTTTGCGGGAAGCACAGATACGCAGTATTTT. Protein product: CASSPFFAGSTDTQYF.

This chain links TRBV7-6 with TRBJ2-2; 7 bases fit TRBD2. V dropped 5 bases and J dropped 9; count of bases not matched to a gene: 6. The length of the CDR3 is 13 residues. Per the germline V gene, CDR1 is SGHVS and CDR2 is FNYEAQ. Here the CDR3 reads CASSETGTRELFF. The CDR3 nucleotides read TGTGCCAGCAGCGAAACCGGGACTAGGGAGCTGTTTTTT.

This chain joins TRBV30 and TRBJ1-1; D is undetermined. V was cut by 4 bases and J by 1 base, with 19 bases left in between. This CDR3 has 16 amino acids. Germline CDR1 GTSNPN, CDR2 SVGIG (reference sequence). CDR3 loop: CAWTITVWRENTEAFF. CDR3 bases: TGTGCCTGGACAATTACCGTATGGCGAGAGAACACTGAAGCTTTCTTT. The whole variable domain, remainder taken from reference TRBV30 and TRBJ1-1, is SQTIHQWPATLVQPVGSPLSLECTVEGTSNPNLYWYRQAAGRGLQLLFYSVGIGQISSEVPQNLSASRPQDRQFILSSKKLLLSDSGFYLCAWTITVWRENTEAFFGQGTRLTVV.

This clonotype turned up a few times. The gene calls are TRBV7-9 and TRBJ1-2; possible D gene TRBD1, 5 bases. The V end lost 2 bases, the J end lost 3 bases, and 10 bases lay between the germline ends. The CDR3 covers 14 residues. Germline assignment: CDR1 SEHNR and CDR2 FQNEAQ (reference sequence). CDR3 sequence: CASSLPGQYYGYTF. Written as DNA, the CDR3 is TGTGCCAGCAGCTTACCGGGGCAGTACTATGGCTACACCTTC. Full variable domain (missing parts from reference TRBV7-9 and TRBJ1-2): DTGVSQNPRHKITKRGQNVTFRCDPISEHNRLYWYRQTLGQGPEFLTYFQNEAQLEKSRLLSDRFSAERPKGSFSTLEIQRTEQGDSAMYLCASSLPGQYYGYTFGSGTRLTVV.

The CDR3 DNA is TGTGCCAGCAGTGATATCGGGACAGGGTATGGCTACACCTTC. It specifies CASSDIGTGYGYTF. This chain uses TRBV25-1 with TRBJ1-2; 9 bases fit TRBD1. With V trimmed by 3 bases and J by 5 bases, 4 bases remained unmatched. Germline V gene data show CDR1 as MGHDK and CDR2 as SYGVNS. CDR3 length: 14 amino acids.

The chain employs TRBV5-5 and TRBJ2-6, with D possibly TRBD2 on 5 matching bases. Germline V gene data show CDR1 as SGHKS and CDR2 as YYEKEE (reference sequence). CDR3 size: 16 residues. Trimming pared 0 bases from V and 2 bases from J, leaving 9 bases between. DNA of the CDR3: TGTGCCAGCAGCTTGGATGGAGGCGCTGGGGCCAACGTCCTGACTTTC. This codes for CASSLDGGAGANVLTF.

This chain links TRBV6-5 with TRBJ2-1; D unclear. Trimming removed 2 bases at V and 2 bases at J, with 10 bases between. The CDR3 has 15 residues. The germline V gene has CDR1 MNHEY and CDR2 SVGAGI. The CDR3 DNA sequence: TGTGCCAGCAGTTACGAACTAACGACCTACAATGAGCAGTTCTTC. Translated, it gives CASSYELTTYNEQFF.

V usage is TRBV2 and J usage is TRBJ2-1; D is ambiguous. CDR1 is SNHLY, CDR2 FYNNEI, per germline. V lost 3 bases and J 0 bases, leaving 12 bases between the germline ends. The CDR3 is made up of 16 amino acids. The CDR3 loop is CASSDSHLSSYNEQFF. CDR3 coding DNA: TGTGCCAGCAGTGACAGCCATCTTAGCTCCTACAATGAGCAGTTCTTC. The full variable domain, rest sourced from reference TRBV2 and TRBJ2-1, is EPEVTQTPSHQVTQMGQEVILRCVPISNHLYFYWYRQILGQKVEFLVSFYNNEISEKSEIFDDQFSVERPDGSNFTLKIRSTKLEDSAMYFCASSDSHLSSYNEQFFGPGTRLTVL.

This clonotype was counted at least ten times. The rearrangement links TRBV5-4 to TRBJ2-7, with D possibly matching TRBD1 (5 bases). This CDR3 contains 14 residues. V lost 0 bases and J lost 2, with 9 bases in between. CDR1 and CDR2 from the germline V gene are SGHNT and YYREEE (reference sequence). The CDR3 DNA reads TGTGCCAGCAGCTTGGCCGAAGGGGCCTACGAGCAGTACTTC. It codes for CASSLAEGAYEQYF.

This clonotype was seen a handful of times. The CDR3 region is CASGHGTVKNIQYF. The CDR3 DNA reads TGTGCCAGCGGACACGGGACAGTTAAAAACATTCAGTACTTC. The chain carries TRBV12-3 or TRBV12-4 and TRBJ2-4; TRBD1 agrees at 7 bases. This CDR3 region has 14 residues. Trimming removed 8 bases from V and 4 bases from J; junction bases left unmatched: 8.

This clonotype was detected only a few times. This chain connects TRBV4-2 to TRBJ2-5, with 8 nucleotides matching TRBD2. Germline V lookup: CDR1 LGHNA, CDR2 YNFKEQ. CDR3 length: 15 residues. Trimming took 4 bases from V and 4 from J; bases not matched to a gene: 8. The CDR3 bases are TGTGCCAGCAGCCTACCGACTAGCGTGGGAGAGACCCAGTACTTC. Its protein product is CASSLPTSVGETQYF.

This clonotype appeared a few times. The chain links TRBV20-1 to TRBJ1-1; 7 positions match TRBD1. The CDR3 runs 16 residues. With 0 bases clipped from V and 1 base from J, the junction kept 8 bases outside the gene matches. Germline loops: CDR1 DFQATT, CDR2 SNEGSKA (reference sequence). CDR3 bases: TGCAGTGCTAGAGAAAATTTCGGGACAGCGAACACTGAAGCTTTCTTT. It translates to CSARENFGTANTEAFF.